The 30 T cell receptor beta chains presented below share a single source sample, sequenced in a study of shared clonotypes between healthy human individuals. The data were produced by immunoSEQ multiplex PCR, yet TCRdb's version contains in-frame clones alone and is incomplete. This sample yields around 2.1 million clones, of which approximately 95% are seen a single time; over 0.1% belongs to the top ten. Source material: naive CD4+ T cells sorted from blood. Subset of the sample: CD45RA+ positively selected. These receptor sequences come from a man between 18 and 29 years old in good health.

This chain connects TRBV2 to TRBJ2-2; TRBD1 might be the D (6 bases). This CDR3 comprises 15 residues. Per germline, CDR1 SNHLY and CDR2 FYNNEI. The germline V and J ends were trimmed by 0 bases and 3 bases, with 8 bases remaining between them. CDR3 loop: CASSEAGGDTGELFF. The CDR3 DNA follows: TGTGCCAGCAGTGAAGCAGGGGGAGACACCGGGGAGCTGTTTTTT.

This chain links TRBV28 with TRBJ1-1; D is possibly TRBD1 (5 bases). Germline assignment: CDR1 MDHEN and CDR2 SYDVKM. CDR3 length equals 14 residues. The V gene lost 6 bases and the J gene lost 6 bases, with 17 bases spanning the gap. The CDR3 region is CASSPGGIRAEAFF. The CDR3 nucleotides read TGTGCCAGCAGCCCCGGGGGGATTAGGGCTGAAGCTTTCTTT.

This clone was counted a few times. V and J are TRBV10-1 and TRBJ1-6; TRBD1 is a possible D gene (6 bases). The CDR3 loop spans 13 amino acids. Looked up from germline, CDR1 is WNHNN and CDR2 is SYGVQD (reference sequence). Trimming stripped 3 bases from V and 10 bases from J, with 10 bases between. Here the CDR3 DNA reads TGCGCCAGCAGTGAATTTACAGGGTCACCCCTCCACTTT. This encodes CASSEFTGSPLHF.

The V call is TRBV6-5, the J call TRBJ2-7; 13 bases map to TRBD2. Germline values: CDR1 MNHEY, CDR2 SVGAGI. Trimming took 5 bases from V and 6 from J; bases not matched to a gene: 7. The CDR3 has 15 residues. CDR3 nucleotide sequence: TGTGCCAGCAGTACCGGGACTAGCGGGATCCGCGAGCAGTACTTC. It specifies CASSTGTSGIREQYF.

This clone was counted once. The CDR3 DNA reads as TGTGCCAGCAGCGTAACCCGGGCCGGGGAGCTGTTTTTT. Amino acid sequence: CASSVTRAGELFF. The V and J genes are TRBV9 and TRBJ2-2; no firm D call. This CDR3 is built from 13 residues. V was cut by 1 base and J by 6 bases, with 7 bases left in between. In germline, CDR1 is SGDLS, CDR2 YYNGEE.

The rearrangement uses TRBV11-2 and TRBJ2-5; the D is unclear. This CDR3 spans 13 amino acids. V was cut by 8 bases and J by 4 bases, with 14 bases left in between. CDR1 SGHAT and CDR2 FQNNGV come from the germline V gene. In nucleotides, the CDR3 is TGTGCCAGCCGCCGAATGTCGGCAGAGACCCAGTACTTC. Translating it yields CASRRMSAETQYF.

The genes are TRBV5-1 and TRBJ2-7; TRBD2 matches at 9 bases. Unmatched junction bases numbered 13, after V lost 0 bases and J lost 0 bases. The germline V gene has CDR1 SGHRS and CDR2 YFSETQ. The CDR3 sequence is 19 residues long. The CDR3: CASSLGIIGTSRDSYEQYF. The CDR3 bases are TGCGCCAGCAGCTTGGGGATTATCGGGACTAGCCGAGACTCCTACGAGCAGTACTTC.

This clone has a single count. The chain links TRBV5-1 to TRBJ2-3; a possible D gene is TRBD2 (6 bases). CDR1 SGHRS and CDR2 YFSETQ come from the germline V gene. V was shortened by 2 bases and J by 1 base, with 14 bases between the two germline ends. This CDR3 is built from 16 residues. The CDR3 DNA reads as TGCGCCAGCAGCTTCGGGAGTTCTGGTGGCACAGATACGCAGTATTTT. It is translated as CASSFGSSGGTDTQYF.

The chain couples TRBV5-1 to TRBJ2-3; tentative D call: TRBD2 (5 bases). V dropped 4 bases and J dropped 2 bases, with 11 bases sitting between them. The V gene's germline CDR1 is SGHRS and CDR2 YFSETQ. The CDR3 length is 14 residues. CDR3 region: CASSPGSDTDTQYF. CDR3 bases: TGCGCCAGCAGCCCTGGGAGCGACACAGATACGCAGTATTTT.

This chain joins TRBV28 and TRBJ2-7; D ambiguous. V dropped 5 bases and J dropped 3 bases, with 11 bases sitting between them. CDR3 length: 13 residues. CDR1 is MDHEN and CDR2 is SYDVKM in the germline V gene. Written as DNA, the CDR3 is TGTGCCAGCAGTAAACCAGAGAACTACGAGCAGTACTTC. Its translation: CASSKPENYEQYF.

V usage is TRBV23-1 and J usage is TRBJ1-2; the D gene is possibly TRBD1 (5 bases). TRBV23-1 is recorded as an ORF, its role being uncertain. The CDR3 sequence is 13 residues long. The germline V and J ends were trimmed by 1 base and 7 bases, with 10 bases remaining between them. The CDR3 nucleotides read TGCGCCAGCAGTCAATTGGAGGGGCCTGGCTACACCTTC. This sequence encodes CASSQLEGPGYTF.

V usage is TRBV4-1 and J usage is TRBJ2-4; 7 bases match TRBD1. This CDR3 has 15 amino acids. The V and J ends lost 0 bases and 8 bases, in that order; junction bases with no gene match: 7. Germline CDR1 reads MGHRA; CDR2 reads YSYEKL. This CDR3 reads CASSQETGSLDIQYF. CDR3 bases: TGCGCCAGCAGCCAAGAGACAGGGAGTTTAGACATTCAGTACTTC.

As for this clone: This CDR3 is also generated by other DNA sequences in the sample. The DNA for the CDR3 is TGCGCCAGCAGCCCGACTAGCGGGGGCTACGAGCAGTACTTC. It specifies CASSPTSGGYEQYF. The genes are TRBV5-1 and TRBJ2-7; 12 nucleotides align to TRBD2. Unmatched junction bases numbered 2, after V lost 4 bases and J lost 3 bases. The CDR3 contains 14 residues. Per germline, CDR1 SGHRS and CDR2 YFSETQ.

The CDR3 DNA is TGCGCCAGTTCTCCGGGACAGCCAGCGGAGACCCAGTACTTC. It translates to CASSPGQPAETQYF. This chain links TRBV5-1 with TRBJ2-5; 7 bases map to TRBD1. Per the germline V gene, CDR1 is SGHRS and CDR2 is YFSETQ. The CDR3 is made up of 14 amino acids. With V trimmed by 8 bases and J by 5 bases, 12 bases remained unmatched. Full variable domain (missing parts from reference TRBV5-1 and TRBJ2-5): KAGVTQTPRYLIKTRGQQVTLSCSPISGHRSVSWYQQTPGQGLQFLFEYFSETQRNKGNFPGRFSGRQFSNSRSEMNVSTLELGDSALYLCASSPGQPAETQYFGPGTRLLVL.

V and J are TRBV30 and TRBJ1-6; D perhaps matches TRBD1 (5 bases). The CDR3 length is 13 residues. Germline-derived CDR1 and CDR2 are GTSNPN and SVGIG (reference sequence). Trimming shortened V by 1 base and J by 10 bases, and 11 bases separated the two germline ends. DNA for the CDR3: TGTGCCTGGAGTGCGGAGGGGAGGTCACCCCTCCACTTT. This gives the protein CAWSAEGRSPLHF. Full variable domain (outside the CDR3, taken from reference TRBV30 and TRBJ1-6): SQTIHQWPATLVQPVGSPLSLECTVEGTSNPNLYWYRQAAGRGLQLLFYSVGIGQISSEVPQNLSASRPQDRQFILSSKKLLLSDSGFYLCAWSAEGRSPLHFGNGTRLTVT.

This clone was seen only once. The rearrangement joins TRBV29-1 to TRBJ2-3; D perhaps matches TRBD2 (6 bases). Germline V lookup: CDR1 SQVTM, CDR2 ANQGSEA. With 6 bases removed from V and 0 bases from J, the gap between germline ends came to 13 bases. This CDR3 has 14 residues. This CDR3 is CSVSTGLSTDTQYF. DNA for the CDR3: TGCAGCGTGTCAACGGGACTTAGCACAGATACGCAGTATTTT.

The chain is built from TRBV18 and TRBJ2-3; TRBD2 matches 9 bases. V lost 3 bases to trimming and J lost 4 bases; unmatched junction nucleotides: 14. The CDR3 totals 18 residues. The germline V gene encodes CDR1 KGHSH and CDR2 LQKENI. CDR3: CASSPRPRASGASDTQYF. The CDR3 coding sequence is TGTGCCAGCTCACCCCGCCCTCGGGCTAGCGGGGCATCAGATACGCAGTATTTT.

This chain uses TRBV19 with TRBJ1-1; D unresolved. This CDR3 has 11 amino acids. Germline V gives CDR1 LNHDA, CDR2 SQIVND (reference sequence). V dropped 6 bases and J dropped 8 bases, with 10 bases sitting between them. CDR3 amino acids: CASRFRSEAFF. The CDR3 DNA reads TGTGCCAGTAGATTCAGATCAGAAGCTTTCTTT.

The CDR3, as DNA: TGTGCCAGCAGCGCTAGCGGGCCGGAGACCCAGTACTTC. It encodes CASSASGPETQYF. The chain uses TRBV21-1 and TRBJ2-5; the table's D call, TRBD2, has no DNA check behind it. TRBV21-1 is an annotated pseudogene. CDR3 length: 13 amino acids.

The chain employs TRBV5-4 and TRBJ2-1; D gene unclear. Germline V gene sequence: CDR1 SGHNT, CDR2 YYREEE (reference sequence). V dropped 1 base and J dropped 0 bases, with 8 bases sitting between them. This CDR3 spans 15 amino acids. This chain's CDR3 is CASSLTPGSYNEQFF. The CDR3 DNA is TGTGCCAGCAGCTTGACTCCGGGCTCCTACAATGAGCAGTTCTTC.

This clone was detected once. Written as DNA, the CDR3 is TGTGCCAGCAGTGAATGGGGGCAAGAGACCCAGTACTTC. Translation gives CASSEWGQETQYF. This chain connects TRBV25-1 to TRBJ2-5; possibly TRBD1 or TRBD2 for D (5 bases each). V gave up 1 base and J gave up 2 bases, with 5 bases separating them. Germline-derived CDR1 and CDR2 are MGHDK and SYGVNS. The CDR3 consists of 13 residues. The variable domain in full, completed from reference TRBV25-1 and TRBJ2-5, reads EADIYQTPRYLVIGTGKKITLECSQTMGHDKMYWYQQDPGMELHLIHYSYGVNSTEKGDLSSESTVSRIRTEHFPLTLESARPSHTSQYLCASSEWGQETQYFGPGTRLLVL.

The genes are TRBV5-1 and TRBJ1-2, with a tentative D call TRBD1 (5 bases). V was trimmed by 2 bases and J by 3 bases, leaving 14 bases between them. CDR3 length equals 15 residues. Germline V gene sequence: CDR1 SGHRS, CDR2 YFSETQ. The CDR3 bases are TGCGCCAGCAGCTTCAGGGCAGGGATGGACTATGGCTACACCTTC. Translation gives CASSFRAGMDYGYTF.

V and J are TRBV6-4 and TRBJ2-1, with TRBD2 matching 14 bases. After removal of 5 bases from V and 6 bases from J, the junction contained 3 bases not matched to a gene. Germline-derived CDR1 and CDR2 are MRHNA and SNTAGT. The CDR3 spans 15 residues. For the CDR3, the DNA is TGTGCCAGCAGTTTGACTAGCGGGGGGGTCAATGAGCAGTTCTTC. This sequence encodes CASSLTSGGVNEQFF.

This clone was seen just once. The V and J genes are TRBV6-1 and TRBJ1-2, with a weak D call TRBD1 (5 bases). The CDR3 contains 13 residues. Trimming stripped 6 bases from V and 4 bases from J, with 12 bases between. Per germline, CDR1 MNHNS and CDR2 SASEGT. The CDR3 protein is CASRGRESYGYTF. DNA for the CDR3: TGTGCCAGCAGGGGCAGGGAGTCCTATGGCTACACCTTC.

The chain couples TRBV18 to TRBJ2-3; 12 bases map to TRBD2. The CDR3 is 16 residues long. From germline, CDR1 is KGHSH and CDR2 LQKENI. Trimming took 3 bases from V and 5 from J; bases not matched to a gene: 6. The CDR3 nucleotides are TGTGCCAGCTCACCCCGACTAGCGGGAGAGATAGATACGCAGTATTTT. This gives the protein CASSPRLAGEIDTQYF.

The chain links TRBV5-1 to TRBJ2-5; D is unresolved. Germline V gene sequence: CDR1 SGHRS, CDR2 YFSETQ. The CDR3 runs 15 residues. Between the trimmed V and J ends, which lost 6 bases and 5 bases, there was a span of 20 bases. This CDR3 is CASTVGSRSWETQYF. The CDR3, as DNA: TGCGCCAGCACCGTGGGGTCGAGGTCATGGGAGACCCAGTACTTC.

The CDR3 nucleotides read TGTGCCAGCAGTCCCCCCGCCGGGGCAGGGGGGTATGGCTACACCTTC. Translated: CASSPPAGAGGYGYTF. The chain couples TRBV28 to TRBJ1-2, with 7 bases that match TRBD1. Germline CDR1 MDHEN, CDR2 SYDVKM. V lost 5 bases, J lost 5 bases, and 14 bases stayed unmatched. This CDR3 contains 16 residues.

The CDR3 nucleotides are TGTGCCAGCAGCTTACAGGGGTCGGCCGGGGAGCTGTTTTTT. It codes for CASSLQGSAGELFF. V is TRBV11-3 and J is TRBJ2-2, with D perhaps matching TRBD1 (6 bases). In germline, CDR1 is SGHNT, CDR2 YENEEA. The CDR3 loop spans 14 amino acids. The V and J ends lost 2 bases and 6 bases respectively, with 10 bases between them.

The chain uses TRBV12-2 and TRBJ2-3; the table's D call, TRBD2, was not checked against the DNA. TRBV12-2 is annotated as a pseudogene. CDR3 length: 16 amino acids. CDR3 in amino acids: CASRLEQRPLVDTQYF. CDR3 in DNA: TGTGCAAGTCGCTTAGAGCAGCGGCCCTTGGTGGATACGCAGTATTTT.

With regard to this clone: In the same sample, other DNA sequences code for this CDR3. The chain uses TRBV19 and TRBJ2-3, with D possibly TRBD2 on 5 matching bases. The CDR3 loop spans 13 amino acids. The germline gives CDR1 LNHDA, CDR2 SQIVND (reference sequence). V was clipped by 1 base and J by 3 bases, with 5 bases between them. CDR3 amino acids: CASSIGRTDTQYF. The CDR3, as DNA: TGTGCCAGTAGTATAGGGAGGACAGATACGCAGTATTTT. Supplemented by reference TRBV19 and TRBJ2-3, the full variable domain reads DGGITQSPKYLFRKEGQNVTLSCEQNLNHDAMYWYRQDPGQGLRLIYYSQIVNDFQKGDIAEGYSVSREKKESFPLTVTSAQKNPTAFYLCASSIGRTDTQYFGPGTRLTVL.